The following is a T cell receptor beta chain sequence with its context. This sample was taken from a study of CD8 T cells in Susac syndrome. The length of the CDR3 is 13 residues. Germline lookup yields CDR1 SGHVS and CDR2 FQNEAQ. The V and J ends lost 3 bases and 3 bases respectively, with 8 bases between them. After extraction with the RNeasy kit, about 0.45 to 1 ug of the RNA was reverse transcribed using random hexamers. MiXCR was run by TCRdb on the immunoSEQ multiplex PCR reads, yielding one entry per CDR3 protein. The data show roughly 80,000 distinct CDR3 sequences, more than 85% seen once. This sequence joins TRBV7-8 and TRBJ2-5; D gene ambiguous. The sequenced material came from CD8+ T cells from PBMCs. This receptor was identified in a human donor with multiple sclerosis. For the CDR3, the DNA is TGTGCCAGCAGCTTCAGCGATGAAGAGACCCAGTACTTC. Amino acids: CASSFSDEETQYF.